This T cell receptor beta chain was found in a study of OX40 agonist ivuxolimab in advanced cancers. For the study in its entirety: Ivuxolimab, which targeted the costimulatory receptor OX40 (CD134), was an agonistic, fully human IgG2 monoclonal antibody. Intravenous ivuxolimab was administered to patients every 2 weeks at six dose levels: 0.01, 0.1, 0.3, 1.5, 3 and 10 mg/kg. Among the approximately 54 dose-escalation patients, 19 had hepatocellular carcinoma, roughly 15 melanoma, 9 renal cell carcinoma and 9 head and neck cancer. In the dose-escalation cohort, approximately 80% of patients were male, and the mean age was around 65 years with a range of roughly 23 to 79. Prior anti-PD-1, anti-PD-L1 or anti-CTLA-4 therapy was permitted, and 40% of dose-escalation patients had received checkpoint inhibitors. Partial responses occurred in three dose-escalation patients, of whom one had hepatocellular carcinoma and two had cutaneous melanoma. The purpose of peripheral TCRbeta sequencing was to test whether ivuxolimab changed TCR sequence diversity and led to clonal T-cell expansion. The paper covers the monotherapy dose-escalation part of the phase I ivuxolimab trial, which included N of about 50 patients.

What the study reported, not specific to this receptor: Antigen specificity was not determined for the clonally expanded peripheral T cells. Low levels of normalized T-cell clonal expansion were also seen in some patients who did not respond. On average, CD8+ T cells showed more expanded clones than CD4+ T cells after ivuxolimab. At doses from 0.1 to 3.0 mg/kg, clonal expansion was seen in both CD4+ and CD8+ blood T cells between baseline and week 6. Partial responders in the 0.1-3.0 mg/kg groups had among the lowest normalized peripheral clonal expansion, especially among CD8+ T cells.

Trimming costs V 0 bases and J 2 bases, and their ends lie 15 bases apart. Counted from cysteine to phenylalanine, this CDR3 has 16 amino acids. Of all the DNA, just the CDR3 is kept, 48 bases in frame from base 1. From a lookup of the germline V gene, CDR1 and CDR2 are SGDLS and YYNGEE. The trial excluded patients who had a history of autoimmune disease or who were on systemic immunosuppression. In every dose cohort, peripheral blood was drawn for TCR sequencing at baseline, cycle 4 day 1, and cycle 7 day 1. The samples were drawn from a first-in-human, open-label, multicenter phase I dose-escalation trial of ivuxolimab. The trial enrolled adults with locally advanced or metastatic head and neck squamous cell, hepatocellular, melanoma or renal cell carcinoma. Before TCR sequencing, CD4+ T cells and CD8+ T cells from peripheral blood were sorted into separate populations. On this clone itself: This clone's antigen is unknown. Per-base quality was not reported, and no clone a single base away is much larger than it.

Genomic DNA was isolated from the sorted cells so that the TCRbeta CDR3 region could be sequenced. The immunoSEQ Assay was used to sequence the TCRbeta CDR3 regions. TCRdb holds this immuneACCESS table with in-frame rearrangements only. Some clones are missing; in checked studies, unresolved V genes explain under half, and the rest has no known cause. The sample contains around 74,000 clones, roughly 90% of them found a single time. The ten largest clonotypes hold 0.45% to 0.65% of the sample. Sequencing used CD4+ or CD8+ T cells sorted from blood, obtained in a trial of the OX40 agonist ivuxolimab. This sequence uses TRBV9 and TRBJ2-7; the D region possibly corresponds to TRBD2 (6 bases align). This sequence originates from an adult with an advanced solid tumor such as melanoma, head and neck, liver or kidney cancer. The DNA reads as follows: TGTGCCAGCAGCGTAGAATGGCGGGACGACCCCTACGAGCAGTACTTC. Translation gives CASSVEWRDDPYEQYF.